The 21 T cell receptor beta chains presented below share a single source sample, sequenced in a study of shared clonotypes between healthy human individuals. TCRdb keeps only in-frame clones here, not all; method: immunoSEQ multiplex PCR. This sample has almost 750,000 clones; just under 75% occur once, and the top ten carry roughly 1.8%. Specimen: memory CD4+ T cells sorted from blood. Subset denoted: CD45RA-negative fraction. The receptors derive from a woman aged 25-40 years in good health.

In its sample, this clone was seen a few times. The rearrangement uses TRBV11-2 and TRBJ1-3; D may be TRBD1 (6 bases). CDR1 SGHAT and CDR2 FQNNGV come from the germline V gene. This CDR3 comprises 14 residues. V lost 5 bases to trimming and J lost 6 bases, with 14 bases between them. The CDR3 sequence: CASSRTVYINTIYF. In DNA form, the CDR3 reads TGTGCCAGCAGCCGGACAGTCTACATAAACACCATATATTTT.

The CDR3 DNA sequence: TGTGCCAGCAGTAGGGACTCAGGAGGGGCTTTCTTT. Encoded protein: CASSRDSGGAFF. V and J are TRBV6-1 and TRBJ1-1; possible D gene TRBD1, 5 bases. The CDR3 consists of 12 residues. The V and J ends lost 5 bases and 11 bases respectively, with 15 bases between them. Germline-derived CDR1 and CDR2 are MNHNS and SASEGT.

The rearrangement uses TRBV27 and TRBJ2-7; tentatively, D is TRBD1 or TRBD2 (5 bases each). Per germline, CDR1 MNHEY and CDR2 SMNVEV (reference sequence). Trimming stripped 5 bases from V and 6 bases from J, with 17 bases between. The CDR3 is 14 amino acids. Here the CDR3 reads CASSNGTPASEQYF. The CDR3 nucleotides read TGTGCCAGCAGTAATGGGACCCCCGCTAGCGAGCAGTACTTC.

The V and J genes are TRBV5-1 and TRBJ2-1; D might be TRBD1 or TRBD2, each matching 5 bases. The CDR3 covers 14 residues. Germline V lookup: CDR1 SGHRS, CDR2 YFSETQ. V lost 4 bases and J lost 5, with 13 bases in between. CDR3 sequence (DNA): TGCGCCAGCAGCCCTCGGGACGGAAACAATGAGCAGTTCTTC. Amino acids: CASSPRDGNNEQFF.

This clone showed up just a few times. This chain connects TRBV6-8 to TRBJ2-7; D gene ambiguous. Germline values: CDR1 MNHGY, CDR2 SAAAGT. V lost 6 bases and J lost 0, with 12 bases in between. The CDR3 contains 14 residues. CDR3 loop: CASSRLSGSYEQYF. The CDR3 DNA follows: TGTGCCAGCAGCCGCCTGTCGGGCTCCTACGAGCAGTACTTC.

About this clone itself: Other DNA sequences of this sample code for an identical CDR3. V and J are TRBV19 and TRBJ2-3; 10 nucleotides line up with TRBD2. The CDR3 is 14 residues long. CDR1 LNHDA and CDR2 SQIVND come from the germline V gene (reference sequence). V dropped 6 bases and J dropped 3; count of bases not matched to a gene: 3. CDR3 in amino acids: CASRLAGETDTQYF. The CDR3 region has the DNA TGTGCCAGTAGGCTAGCGGGAGAAACAGATACGCAGTATTTT.

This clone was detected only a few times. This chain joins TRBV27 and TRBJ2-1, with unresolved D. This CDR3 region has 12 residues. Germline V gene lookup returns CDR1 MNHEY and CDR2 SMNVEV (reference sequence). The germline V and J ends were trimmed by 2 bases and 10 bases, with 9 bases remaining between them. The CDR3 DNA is TGTGCCAGCAGTTTAGACTGGAGAGAGCAGTTCTTC. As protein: CASSLDWREQFF.

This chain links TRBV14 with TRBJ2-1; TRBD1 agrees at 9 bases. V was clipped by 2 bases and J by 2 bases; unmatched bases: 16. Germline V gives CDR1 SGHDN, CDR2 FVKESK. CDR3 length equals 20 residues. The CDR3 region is CASSQPPTGGGWTAYNEQFF. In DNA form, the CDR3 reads TGTGCCAGCAGCCAACCACCCACAGGGGGCGGATGGACTGCCTACAATGAGCAGTTCTTC.

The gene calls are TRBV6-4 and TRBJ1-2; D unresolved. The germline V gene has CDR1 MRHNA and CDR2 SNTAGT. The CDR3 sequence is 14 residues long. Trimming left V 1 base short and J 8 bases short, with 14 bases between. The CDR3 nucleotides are TGTGCCAGCAGTGACTTCGGACCCCCCCGGGGCTACACCTTC. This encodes CASSDFGPPRGYTF.

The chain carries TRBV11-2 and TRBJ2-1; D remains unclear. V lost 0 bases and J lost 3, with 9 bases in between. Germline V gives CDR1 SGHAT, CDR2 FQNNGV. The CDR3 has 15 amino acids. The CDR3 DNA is TGTGCCAGCAGCTTAGAGCCAGCTTTCTACAATGAGCAGTTCTTC. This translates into CASSLEPAFYNEQFF.

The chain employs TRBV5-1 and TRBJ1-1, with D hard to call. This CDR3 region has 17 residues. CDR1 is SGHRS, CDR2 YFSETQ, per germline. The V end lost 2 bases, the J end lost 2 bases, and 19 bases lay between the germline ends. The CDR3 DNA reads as TGCGCCAGCAGCTTCTACTTGCATCGGACGGAAAACACTGAAGCTTTCTTT. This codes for CASSFYLHRTENTEAFF.

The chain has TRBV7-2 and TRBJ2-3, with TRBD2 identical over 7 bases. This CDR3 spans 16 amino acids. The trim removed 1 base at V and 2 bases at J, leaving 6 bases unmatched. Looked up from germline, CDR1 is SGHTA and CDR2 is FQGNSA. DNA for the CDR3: TGTGCCAGCAGCTTAGGCTCTAGCGGCAACACAGATACGCAGTATTTT. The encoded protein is CASSLGSSGNTDTQYF. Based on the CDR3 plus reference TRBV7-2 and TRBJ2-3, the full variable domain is GAGVSQSPSNKVTEKGKDVELRCDPISGHTALYWYRQSLGQGLEFLIYFQGNSAPDKSGLPSDRFSAERTGGSVSTLTIQRTQQEDSAVYLCASSLGSSGNTDTQYFGPGTRLTVL.

DNA of the CDR3: TGCAGCGTTTTAGCTCTTGCTTACGAGCAGTACTTC. This encodes CSVLALAYEQYF. This chain joins TRBV29-1 and TRBJ2-5; D is undetermined. The J call may not be correct, given that the DNA end is closer to TRBJ2-7. The germline V gene encodes CDR1 SQVTM and CDR2 ANQGSEA. The CDR3 extends over 12 amino acids.

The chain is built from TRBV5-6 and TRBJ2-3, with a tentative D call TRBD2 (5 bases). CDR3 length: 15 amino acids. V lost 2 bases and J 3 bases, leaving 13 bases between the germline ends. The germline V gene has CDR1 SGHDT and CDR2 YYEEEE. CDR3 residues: CASSFGRGGTDTQYF. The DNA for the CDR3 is TGTGCCAGCAGCTTTGGTAGAGGAGGTACAGATACGCAGTATTTT.

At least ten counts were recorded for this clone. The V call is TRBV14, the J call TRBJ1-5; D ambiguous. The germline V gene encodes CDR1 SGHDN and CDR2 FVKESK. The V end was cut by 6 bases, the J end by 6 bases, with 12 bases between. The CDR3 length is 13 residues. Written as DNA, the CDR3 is TGTGCCAGCAGACACACGAACCGTCAGCCCCAGCATTTT. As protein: CASRHTNRQPQHF.

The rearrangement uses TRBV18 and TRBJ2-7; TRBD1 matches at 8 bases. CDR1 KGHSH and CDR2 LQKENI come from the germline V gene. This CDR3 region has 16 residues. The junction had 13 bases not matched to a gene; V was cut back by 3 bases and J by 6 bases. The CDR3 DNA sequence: TGTGCCAGCTCACCGGTTAGATTGCAGGGGGCAGGCGAGCAGTACTTC. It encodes CASSPVRLQGAGEQYF.

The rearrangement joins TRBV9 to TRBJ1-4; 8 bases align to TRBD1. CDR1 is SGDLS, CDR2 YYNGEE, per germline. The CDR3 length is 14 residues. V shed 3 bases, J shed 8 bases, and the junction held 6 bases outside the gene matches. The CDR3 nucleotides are TGTGCCAGCAGCGCCGGACAGGGAGGAGAAAAACTGTTTTTT. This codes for CASSAGQGGEKLFF.

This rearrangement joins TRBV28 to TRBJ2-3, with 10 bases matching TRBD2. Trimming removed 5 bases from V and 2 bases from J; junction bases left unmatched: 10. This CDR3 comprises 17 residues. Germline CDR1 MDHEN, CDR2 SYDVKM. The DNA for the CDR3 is TGTGCCAGCAGTGGGGGGGGTACTAGCGGGACCACAGATACGCAGTATTTT. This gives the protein CASSGGGTSGTTDTQYF.

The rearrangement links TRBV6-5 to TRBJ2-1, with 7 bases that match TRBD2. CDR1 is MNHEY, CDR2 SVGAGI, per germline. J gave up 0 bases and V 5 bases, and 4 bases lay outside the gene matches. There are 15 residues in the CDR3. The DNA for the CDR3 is TGTGCCAGCAGTCCACTAGCGAGCTCCTACAATGAGCAGTTCTTC. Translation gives CASSPLASSYNEQFF.

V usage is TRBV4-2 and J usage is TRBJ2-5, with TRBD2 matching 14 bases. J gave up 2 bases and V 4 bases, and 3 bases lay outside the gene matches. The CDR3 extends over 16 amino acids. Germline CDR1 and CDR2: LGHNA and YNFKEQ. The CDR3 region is CASSRGLAGGQETQYF. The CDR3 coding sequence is TGTGCCAGCAGCCGCGGACTAGCGGGGGGACAAGAGACCCAGTACTTC.

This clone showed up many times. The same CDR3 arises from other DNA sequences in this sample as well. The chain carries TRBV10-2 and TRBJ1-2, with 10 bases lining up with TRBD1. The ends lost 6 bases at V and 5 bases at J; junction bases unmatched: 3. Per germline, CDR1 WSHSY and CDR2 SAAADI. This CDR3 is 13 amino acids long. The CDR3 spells CASSGTGDYGYTF. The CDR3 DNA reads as TGCGCCAGCAGCGGGACAGGGGATTATGGCTACACCTTC.